Listed here are 29 T cell receptor beta chains from one sample, sequenced in a study of T cells in localized non-small cell lung cancer. The table came from immunoSEQ multiplex PCR; TCRdb's copy has only in-frame clones and leaves some out. The sample comprises 90,000 or so clones, about nine tenths of which are singletons, and about 15% rests with the top ten. The input for sequencing was peripheral blood, taken before any cancer treatment. The source is a man aged 35 to 70 with stage I squamous cell lung carcinoma.

The J gene is TRBJ1-1, the V gene TRBV5-4; D unclear. V was trimmed by 9 bases and J by 2 bases, leaving 8 bases between them. CDR1 is SGHNT and CDR2 is YYREEE in the germline V gene (reference sequence). This CDR3 has 11 residues. CDR3 nucleotide sequence: TGTGCCACAAAGAATAACACTGAAGCTTTCTTT. This translates into CATKNNTEAFF.

V and J are TRBV7-2 and TRBJ1-5; D gene ambiguous. The CDR3 is 14 residues long. Per germline, CDR1 SGHTA and CDR2 FQGNSA. With 0 bases removed from V and 10 bases from J, the gap between germline ends came to 13 bases. CDR3 region: CASSLAVANRPQHF. In DNA form, the CDR3 reads TGTGCCAGCAGCTTAGCGGTGGCAAATCGTCCCCAGCATTTT.

The rearrangement joins TRBV30 to TRBJ1-5; D not certain. Germline V gives CDR1 GTSNPN, CDR2 SVGIG (reference sequence). Trimming shortened V by 2 bases and J by 4 bases, and 12 bases separated the two germline ends. This CDR3 is 14 amino acids long. Here the CDR3 reads CAWSFSGTNQPQHF. The CDR3 DNA reads as TGTGCCTGGAGTTTTTCAGGAACAAATCAGCCCCAGCATTTT. Combining the CDR3 with reference TRBV30 and TRBJ1-5 gives the whole variable domain SQTIHQWPATLVQPVGSPLSLECTVEGTSNPNLYWYRQAAGRGLQLLFYSVGIGQISSEVPQNLSASRPQDRQFILSSKKLLLSDSGFYLCAWSFSGTNQPQHFGDGTRLSIL.

This rearrangement joins TRBV5-1 to TRBJ1-1; 7 positions agree with TRBD1. The length of the CDR3 is 14 residues. The germline V gene encodes CDR1 SGHRS and CDR2 YFSETQ. Trimming took 6 bases from V and 1 from J; bases not matched to a gene: 6. In DNA form, the CDR3 reads TGCGCCAGCACCCCAGAGGGGGCGAACACTGAAGCTTTCTTT. This translates into CASTPEGANTEAFF.

J is TRBJ2-1 and V is TRBV4-1; 9 bases map to TRBD1. From germline, CDR1 is MGHRA and CDR2 YSYEKL. Unmatched junction bases numbered 17, after V lost 0 bases and J lost 11 bases. The CDR3 runs to 18 residues. As DNA, the CDR3 is TGCGCCAGCAGCCAAGACCCTCGACAGGGGGACCACAATGAGCAGCAGTTCTTC. Amino acids: CASSQDPRQGDHNEQQFF.

J is TRBJ1-2 and V is TRBV19, with D perhaps TRBD1 (5 bases). Germline CDR1 and CDR2: LNHDA and SQIVND (reference sequence). V was pared by 7 bases and J by 4 bases, with 13 bases between. The CDR3 is 13 amino acids. CDR3 bases: TGTGCCAGTAACCCGGGTAGGGGCTATGGCTACACCTTC. Encoded protein: CASNPGRGYGYTF.

The CDR3 here is CASSSLVGRTYGYTF. The CDR3 nucleotides read TGTGCCAGCAGTTCCCTGGTGGGGAGGACCTATGGCTACACCTTC. V usage is TRBV28 and J usage is TRBJ1-2; D is uncertain. The CDR3 spans 15 residues. Trimming took off 4 bases at V and 4 bases at J, with 16 bases between the two ends. CDR1 and CDR2 (germline): MDHEN, SYDVKM.

This clone was detected a few times. The rearrangement uses TRBV5-1 and TRBJ1-2; D is unresolved. The germline V gene has CDR1 SGHRS and CDR2 YFSETQ. V was cut by 4 bases and J by 4 bases, with 11 bases left in between. The CDR3 runs to 13 residues. CDR3 nucleotide sequence: TGCGCCAGCAGCGCTGGACGGAGCTATGGCTACACCTTC. Protein sequence: CASSAGRSYGYTF.

V is TRBV7-2 and J is TRBJ2-1, with D uncertain. CDR1 and CDR2 (germline): SGHTA, FQGNSA. Trimming stripped 3 bases from V and 13 bases from J, with 10 bases between. This CDR3 contains 11 residues. The CDR3 spells CASSFSVFQFF. The CDR3 nucleotides read TGTGCCAGCAGCTTTTCTGTCTTTCAGTTCTTC.

V and J are TRBV2 and TRBJ1-5; TRBD1 matches 9 bases. V was pared by 7 bases and J by 4 bases, with 5 bases of the junction left unmatched. CDR1 and CDR2 (germline): SNHLY, FYNNEI. The CDR3 spans 14 residues. CDR3 sequence: CASTDRGGNQPQHF. The CDR3 nucleotides read TGTGCCAGCACTGACAGGGGGGGGAATCAGCCCCAGCATTTT.

This clone was seen a single time. This chain links TRBV6-1 with TRBJ2-1; no firm D call. V gave up 7 bases and J gave up 0 bases, with 13 bases separating them. The germline V gene has CDR1 MNHNS and CDR2 SASEGT. The CDR3 extends over 15 amino acids. This CDR3 is CASTVDQHSYNEQFF. CDR3 bases: TGTGCCAGCACTGTGGACCAACACTCCTACAATGAGCAGTTCTTC.

The J gene is TRBJ2-3, the V gene TRBV7-2; 9 nucleotides line up with TRBD2. The CDR3 runs 16 residues. CDR1 SGHTA and CDR2 FQGNSA come from the germline V gene. Trimming cost V 10 bases and J 3 bases; bases outside gene matches: 14. The CDR3 DNA follows: TGTGCCACCATCGTAGGCGGGGGGGCGGGGACAGATACGCAGTATTTT. Amino acid sequence: CATIVGGGAGTDTQYF.

This chain links TRBV18 with TRBJ1-4; 9 bases map to TRBD1. The CDR3 extends over 13 amino acids. The V segment lost 5 bases and the J segment 12 bases; nucleotides outside the gene matches: 7. CDR1 is KGHSH, CDR2 LQKENI, per germline. This CDR3 reads CASSAHRGRELFF. Written as DNA, the CDR3 is TGTGCCAGCTCAGCCCACAGGGGGCGGGAACTGTTTTTT.

The chain combines TRBV19 with TRBJ1-2; D not certain. The CDR3 covers 14 residues. Trimming cost V 8 bases and J 4 bases, with 17 bases left between them. The germline V gene has CDR1 LNHDA and CDR2 SQIVND (reference sequence). CDR3 sequence reads: CASADRQSPYGYTF. The CDR3, as DNA: TGTGCCAGTGCTGACCGCCAAAGCCCCTATGGCTACACCTTC.

V is TRBV12-5 and J is TRBJ1-1; D possibly corresponds to TRBD1 (6 bases). There are 12 residues in the CDR3. Germline V gene sequence: CDR1 LGHNT, CDR2 FRNRAP. V lost 5 bases and J 5 bases, leaving 9 bases between the germline ends. The CDR3 loop reads CASGPGQTEAFF. CDR3 bases: TGTGCTAGTGGTCCCGGACAGACTGAAGCTTTCTTT.

The chain carries TRBV28 and TRBJ1-3; D is unclear. Trimming took off 2 bases at V and 6 bases at J, with 11 bases between the two ends. CDR1 is MDHEN, CDR2 SYDVKM, per germline. This CDR3 is 14 amino acids long. The CDR3 is CASSLPRSENTIYF. CDR3 sequence (DNA): TGTGCCAGCAGTTTACCCCGAAGCGAAAACACCATATATTTT.

J is TRBJ2-1 and V is TRBV6-5; TRBD1 aligns across 7 bases. Germline CDR1 MNHEY, CDR2 SVGAGI. V shed 0 bases and J 2 bases; nucleotides not matched to a gene: 4. This CDR3 spans 16 amino acids. CDR3 region: CASSYSRQGAYNEQFF. The CDR3 DNA is TGTGCCAGCAGTTACTCCCGACAGGGCGCCTACAATGAGCAGTTCTTC.

The CDR3 protein is CASSRGQVNQPQHF. The CDR3 region has the DNA TGTGCCAGCAGCCGTGGACAGGTTAATCAGCCCCAGCATTTT. V usage is TRBV6-5 and J usage is TRBJ1-5; 7 nucleotides line up with TRBD1. After removal of 6 bases from V and 4 bases from J, the junction contained 6 bases not matched to a gene. The CDR3 has 14 amino acids. The V gene's germline CDR1 is MNHEY and CDR2 SVGAGI.

The CDR3 DNA sequence: TGTGCCAGCAGCTCACGGAAGCGGGGGGAAAGCACAGATACGCAGTATTTT. Amino acid sequence: CASSSRKRGESTDTQYF. The chain couples TRBV7-9 to TRBJ2-3; 9 nucleotides agree with TRBD2. V lost 4 bases, J lost 0 bases, and 8 bases stayed unmatched. The germline V gene encodes CDR1 SEHNR and CDR2 FQNEAQ (reference sequence). CDR3 size: 17 residues.

About this clone: Within the sample, other DNA sequences also encode this same CDR3. The chain is built from TRBV18 and TRBJ1-1, with 7 bases matching TRBD1. CDR3 length: 15 residues. J lost 1 base, V lost 1 base, and 3 bases had no gene match. Germline V gives CDR1 KGHSH, CDR2 LQKENI. This CDR3 is CASSPLQGGNTEAFF. DNA for the CDR3: TGTGCCAGCTCACCACTCCAGGGGGGGAACACTGAAGCTTTCTTT.

The chain uses TRBV18 and TRBJ1-1; no clear D. The CDR3 covers 15 residues. Trimming cost V 0 bases and J 5 bases, with 13 bases left between them. Per the germline V gene, CDR1 is KGHSH and CDR2 is LQKENI. CDR3 amino acids: CASSPPVGGSTEAFF. The CDR3, as DNA: TGTGCCAGCTCACCACCCGTTGGAGGGTCGACTGAAGCTTTCTTT.

The chain employs TRBV11-2 and TRBJ1-6, with a tentative D call TRBD1 (6 bases). The V gene lost 4 bases and the J gene lost 9 bases, with 13 bases spanning the gap. The CDR3 extends over 14 amino acids. Germline CDR1 SGHAT, CDR2 FQNNGV. CDR3 in DNA: TGTGCCAGCAGCTGGGGGGGGCAGGGTTCACCCCTCCACTTT. This encodes CASSWGGQGSPLHF.

This CDR3 is CASSVRDGNQPQHF. In nucleotides, the CDR3 is TGTGCCAGCAGTGTCAGGGATGGCAATCAGCCCCAGCATTTT. The chain recombines TRBV2 with TRBJ1-5; D is possibly TRBD1 (5 bases). V lost 4 bases and J 2 bases, leaving 9 bases between the germline ends. This CDR3 has 14 residues. Germline V CDR1 and CDR2: SNHLY, FYNNEI.

With regard to this clone: The same CDR3 arises from other DNA sequences in this sample as well. The chain combines TRBV6-1 with TRBJ2-7, with TRBD1 as a possible D gene (6 bases). This CDR3 is built from 12 residues. Trimming left V 7 bases short and J 4 bases short, with 11 bases between. Per germline, CDR1 MNHNS and CDR2 SASEGT. The chain's CDR3 is CASINREYEQYF. DNA for the CDR3: TGTGCCAGCATTAACAGGGAGTACGAGCAGTACTTC.

This clone has just a few counts. V and J are TRBV28 and TRBJ1-5; D unclear. V gave up 8 bases and J gave up 4 bases, with 9 bases separating them. Germline V gene data show CDR1 as MDHEN and CDR2 as SYDVKM. The length of the CDR3 is 12 residues. The CDR3 nucleotides read TGTGCCAGCCGTCAGATTAATCAGCCCCAGCATTTT. It specifies CASRQINQPQHF.

This clone was counted only a few times. V gene TRBV7-2 combines with J gene TRBJ1-1; maybe TRBD1 (5 bases). Trimming removed 6 bases at V and 2 bases at J, with 16 bases between. CDR3 length equals 15 residues. Germline CDR1 and CDR2: SGHTA and FQGNSA. The CDR3 spells CASSLRQLYNTEAFF. DNA for the CDR3: TGTGCCAGCAGTCTCCGACAGTTGTATAACACTGAAGCTTTCTTT.

This clone was detected once. The J gene is TRBJ1-2, the V gene TRBV6-5; the D is unclear. Germline V gives CDR1 MNHEY, CDR2 SVGAGI. Trimming shortened V by 0 bases and J by 8 bases, and 13 bases separated the two germline ends. The CDR3 consists of 14 residues. The CDR3 bases are TGTGCCAGCAGTTACTCGAGGAGGGTTGGAGGCTACACCTTC. This translates into CASSYSRRVGGYTF.

This sequence joins TRBV7-9 and TRBJ2-5, with D tentatively TRBD1 (6 bases). The CDR3 loop spans 15 amino acids. Germline V lookup: CDR1 SEHNR, CDR2 FQNEAQ (reference sequence). V was pared by 1 base and J by 4 bases, with 13 bases between. CDR3 amino acids: CASSLEGVGRETQYF. The DNA for the CDR3 is TGTGCCAGCAGCTTAGAGGGGGTGGGTCGAGAGACCCAGTACTTC.

In this sample, this clone turned up once. V usage is TRBV19 and J usage is TRBJ2-7, with TRBD1 identical over 7 bases. J lost 0 bases, V lost 5 bases, and 10 bases had no gene match. Germline lookup yields CDR1 LNHDA and CDR2 SQIVND (reference sequence). The length of the CDR3 is 16 residues. CDR3 amino acids: CASSQGQTTFSYEQYF. The DNA for the CDR3 is TGTGCCAGTAGTCAGGGACAGACCACCTTCTCCTACGAGCAGTACTTC.